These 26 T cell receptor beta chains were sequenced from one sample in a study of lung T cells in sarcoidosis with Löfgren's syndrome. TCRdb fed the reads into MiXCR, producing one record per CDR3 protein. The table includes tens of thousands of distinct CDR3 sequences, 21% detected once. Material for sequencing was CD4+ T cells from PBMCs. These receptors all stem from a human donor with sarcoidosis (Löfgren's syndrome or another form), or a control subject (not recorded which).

In DNA, the CDR3 is TGCAGTGCTTGGACTAGCGGCACCGGGGAGCTGTTTTTT. Residues: CSAWTSGTGELFF. The chain has TRBV20-1 and TRBJ2-2; 10 bases match TRBD2. The CDR3 is 13 residues long. The germline gives CDR1 DFQATT, CDR2 SNEGSKA (reference sequence). V shed 5 bases, J shed 4 bases, and the junction held 1 base outside the gene matches.

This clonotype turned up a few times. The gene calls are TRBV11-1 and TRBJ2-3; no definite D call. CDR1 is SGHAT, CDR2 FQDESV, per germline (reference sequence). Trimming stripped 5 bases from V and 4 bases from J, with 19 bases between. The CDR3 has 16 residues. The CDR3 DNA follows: TGTGCCAGCAGCCCAGGAAGGTTTGGTACGGCAGATACGCAGTATTTT. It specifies CASSPGRFGTADTQYF.

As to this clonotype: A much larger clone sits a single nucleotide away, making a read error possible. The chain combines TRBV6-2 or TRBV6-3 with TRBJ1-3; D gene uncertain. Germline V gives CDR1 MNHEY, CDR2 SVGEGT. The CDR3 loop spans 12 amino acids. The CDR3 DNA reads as TGTGCCAGCAGTTACTCGGAGGGCACCGTATATTTT. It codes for CASSYSEGTVYF.

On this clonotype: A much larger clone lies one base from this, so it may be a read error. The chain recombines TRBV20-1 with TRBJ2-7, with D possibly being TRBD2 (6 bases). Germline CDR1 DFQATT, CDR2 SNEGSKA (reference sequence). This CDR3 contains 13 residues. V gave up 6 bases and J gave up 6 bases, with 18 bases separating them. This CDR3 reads CSAASSARREQYF. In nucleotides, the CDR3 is TGCAGTGCGGCGTCTAGCGCAAGGCGCGAGCAGTACTTC.

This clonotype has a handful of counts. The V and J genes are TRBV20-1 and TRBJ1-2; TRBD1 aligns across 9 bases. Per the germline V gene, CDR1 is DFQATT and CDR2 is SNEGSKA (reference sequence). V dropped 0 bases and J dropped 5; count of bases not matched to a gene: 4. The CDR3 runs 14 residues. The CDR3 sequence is CSARDPDRGYGYTF. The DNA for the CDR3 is TGCAGTGCTAGAGACCCGGACAGGGGTTATGGCTACACCTTC.

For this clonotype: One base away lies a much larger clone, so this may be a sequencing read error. The CDR3 nucleotides read TGTGCCAGCAGCAGGACTAGCACGAGCACAGATACGCAGTATTTT. It specifies CASSRTSTSTDTQYF. The chain uses TRBV28 and TRBJ2-3; 8 bases are shared with TRBD2. The CDR3 sequence is 15 residues long. CDR1 and CDR2 (germline): MDHEN, SYDVKM. Germline trimming cut 6 bases from V and 0 bases from J; bases unmatched to any gene: 5. The variable domain in full, with the rest retrieved from reference TRBV28 and TRBJ2-3, is DVKVTQSSRYLVKRTGEKVFLECVQDMDHENMFWYRQDPGLGLRLIYFSYDVKMKEKGDIPEGYSVSREKKERFSLILESASTNQTSMYLCASSRTSTSTDTQYFGPGTRLTVL.

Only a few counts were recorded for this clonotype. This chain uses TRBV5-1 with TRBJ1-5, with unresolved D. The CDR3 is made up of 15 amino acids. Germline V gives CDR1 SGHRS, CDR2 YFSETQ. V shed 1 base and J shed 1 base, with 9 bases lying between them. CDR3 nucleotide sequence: TGCGCCAGCAGCTTGAACGGAGGGAGCAATCAGCCCCAGCATTTT. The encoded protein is CASSLNGGSNQPQHF.

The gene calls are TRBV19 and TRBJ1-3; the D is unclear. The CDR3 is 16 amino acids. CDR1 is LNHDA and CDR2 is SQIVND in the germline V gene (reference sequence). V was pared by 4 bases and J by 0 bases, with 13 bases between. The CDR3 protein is CASSKPGSDSGNTIYF. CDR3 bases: TGTGCCAGTAGTAAACCCGGCAGCGACTCTGGAAACACCATATATTTT. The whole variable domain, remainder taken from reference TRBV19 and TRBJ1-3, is DGGITQSPKYLFRKEGQNVTLSCEQNLNHDAMYWYRQDPGQGLRLIYYSQIVNDFQKGDIAEGYSVSREKKESFPLTVTSAQKNPTAFYLCASSKPGSDSGNTIYFGEGSWLTVV.

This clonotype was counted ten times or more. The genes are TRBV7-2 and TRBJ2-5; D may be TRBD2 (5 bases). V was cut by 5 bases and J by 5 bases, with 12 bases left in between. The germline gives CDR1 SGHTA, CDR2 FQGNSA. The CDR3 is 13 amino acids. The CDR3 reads CASSLSAPETQYF. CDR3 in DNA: TGTGCCAGCAGCCTTAGCGCCCCGGAGACCCAGTACTTC. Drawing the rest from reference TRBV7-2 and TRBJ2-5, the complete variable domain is GAGVSQSPSNKVTEKGKDVELRCDPISGHTALYWYRQSLGQGLEFLIYFQGNSAPDKSGLPSDRFSAERTGGSVSTLTIQRTQQEDSAVYLCASSLSAPETQYFGPGTRLLVL.

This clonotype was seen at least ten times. The CDR3, as DNA: TGTGCCAGCAGTTTTGGACAGGGACGCTCGAACACTGAAGCTTTCTTT. Translation gives CASSFGQGRSNTEAFF. V is TRBV28 and J is TRBJ1-1, with 8 positions matching TRBD1. J lost 1 base, V lost 3 bases, and 7 bases had no gene match. Germline V gene lookup returns CDR1 MDHEN and CDR2 SYDVKM. The CDR3 length is 16 residues. The variable domain in full, completed from reference TRBV28 and TRBJ1-1, reads DVKVTQSSRYLVKRTGEKVFLECVQDMDHENMFWYRQDPGLGLRLIYFSYDVKMKEKGDIPEGYSVSREKKERFSLILESASTNQTSMYLCASSFGQGRSNTEAFFGQGTRLTVV.

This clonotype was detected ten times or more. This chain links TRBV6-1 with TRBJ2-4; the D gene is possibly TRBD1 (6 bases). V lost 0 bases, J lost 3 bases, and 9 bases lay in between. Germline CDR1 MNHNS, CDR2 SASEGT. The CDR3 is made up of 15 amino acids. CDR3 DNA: TGTGCCAGCAGTGAAGCCCGAGGGGGCAAAAACATTCAGTACTTC. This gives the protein CASSEARGGKNIQYF.

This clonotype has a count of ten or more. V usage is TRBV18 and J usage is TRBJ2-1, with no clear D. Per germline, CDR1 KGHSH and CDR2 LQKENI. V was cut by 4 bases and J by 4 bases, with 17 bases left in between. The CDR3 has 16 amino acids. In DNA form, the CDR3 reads TGTGCCAGCTCACGCCTCCATGTGGTGGGGTACAATGAGCAGTTCTTC. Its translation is CASSRLHVVGYNEQFF.

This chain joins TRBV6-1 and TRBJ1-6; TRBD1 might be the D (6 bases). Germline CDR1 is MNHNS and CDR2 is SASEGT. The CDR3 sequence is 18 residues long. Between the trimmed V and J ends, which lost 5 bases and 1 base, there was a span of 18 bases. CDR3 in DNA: TGTGCCAGCAGTCCGAGGGGGGGGGCGAGGTCCTATAATTCACCCCTCCACTTT. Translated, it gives CASSPRGGARSYNSPLHF.

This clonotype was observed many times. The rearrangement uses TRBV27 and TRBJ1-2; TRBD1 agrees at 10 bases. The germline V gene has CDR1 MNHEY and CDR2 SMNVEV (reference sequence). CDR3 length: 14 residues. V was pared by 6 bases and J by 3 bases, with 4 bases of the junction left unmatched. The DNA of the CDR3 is TGTGCCAGCAGGAGGGACAGGGGTGACTATGGCTACACCTTC. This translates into CASRRDRGDYGYTF.

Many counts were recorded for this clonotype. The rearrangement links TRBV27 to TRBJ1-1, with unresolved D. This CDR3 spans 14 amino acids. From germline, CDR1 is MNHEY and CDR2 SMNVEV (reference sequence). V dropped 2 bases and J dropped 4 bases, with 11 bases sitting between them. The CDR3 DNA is TGTGCCAGCAGTTTAGAAGGAAGTGGCACTGAAGCTTTCTTT. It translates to CASSLEGSGTEAFF.

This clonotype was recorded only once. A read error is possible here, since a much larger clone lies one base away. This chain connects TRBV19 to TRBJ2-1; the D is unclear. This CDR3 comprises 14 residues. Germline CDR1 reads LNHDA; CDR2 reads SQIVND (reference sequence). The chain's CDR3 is CASSRLSSCNEQFF. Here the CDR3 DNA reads TGTGCCAGTAGTCGGCTTAGCTCCTGCAATGAGCAGTTCTTC.

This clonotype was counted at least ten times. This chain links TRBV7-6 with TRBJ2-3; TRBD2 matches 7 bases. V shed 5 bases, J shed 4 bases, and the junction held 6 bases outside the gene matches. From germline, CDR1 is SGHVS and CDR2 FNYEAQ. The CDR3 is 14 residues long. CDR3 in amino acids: CASSRRLAADTQYF. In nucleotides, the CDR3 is TGTGCCAGCAGCCGACGACTAGCAGCAGATACGCAGTATTTT.

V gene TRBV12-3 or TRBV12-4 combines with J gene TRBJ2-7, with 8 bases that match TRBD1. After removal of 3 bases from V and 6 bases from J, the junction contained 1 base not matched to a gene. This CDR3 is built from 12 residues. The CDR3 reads CASSFTGGEQYV. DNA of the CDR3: TGTGCCAGCAGTTTCACAGGGGGCGAGCAGTACGTC.

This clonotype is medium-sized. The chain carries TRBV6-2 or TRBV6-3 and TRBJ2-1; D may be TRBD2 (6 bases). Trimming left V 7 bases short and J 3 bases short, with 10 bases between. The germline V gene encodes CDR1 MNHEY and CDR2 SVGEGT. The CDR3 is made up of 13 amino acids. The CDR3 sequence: CASKGGVYNEQFF. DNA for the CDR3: TGTGCCAGCAAAGGAGGGGTCTACAATGAGCAGTTCTTC.

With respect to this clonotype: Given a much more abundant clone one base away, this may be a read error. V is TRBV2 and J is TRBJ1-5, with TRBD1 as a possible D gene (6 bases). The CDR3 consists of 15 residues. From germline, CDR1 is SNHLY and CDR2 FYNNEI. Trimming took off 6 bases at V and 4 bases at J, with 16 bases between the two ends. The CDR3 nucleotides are TGTGCCAGCAGCCTGGACGGGGGGCGGAATCAGCCCCAGCATTTT. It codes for CASSLDGGRNQPQHF.

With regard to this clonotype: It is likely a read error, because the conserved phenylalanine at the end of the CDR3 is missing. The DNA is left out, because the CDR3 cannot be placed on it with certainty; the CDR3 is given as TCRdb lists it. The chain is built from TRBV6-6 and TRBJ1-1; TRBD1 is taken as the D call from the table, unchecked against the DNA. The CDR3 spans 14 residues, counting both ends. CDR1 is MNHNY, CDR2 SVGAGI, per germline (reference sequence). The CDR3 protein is CASHYRGLNTEASL.

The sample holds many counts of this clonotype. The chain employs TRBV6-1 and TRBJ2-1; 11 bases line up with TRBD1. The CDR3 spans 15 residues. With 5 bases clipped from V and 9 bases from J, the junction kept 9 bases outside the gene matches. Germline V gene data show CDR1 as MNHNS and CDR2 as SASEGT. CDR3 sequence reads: CASSTWTGGLPEQFF. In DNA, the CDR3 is TGTGCCAGCAGTACGTGGACAGGGGGCCTGCCTGAGCAGTTCTTC.

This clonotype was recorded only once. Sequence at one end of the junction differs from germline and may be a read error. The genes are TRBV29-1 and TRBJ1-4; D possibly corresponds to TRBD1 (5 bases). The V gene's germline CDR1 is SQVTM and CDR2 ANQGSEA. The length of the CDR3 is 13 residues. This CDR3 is CNVESGTGEKLFF. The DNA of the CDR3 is TGCAACGTTGAATCAGGGACTGGAGAAAAACTGTTTTTT.

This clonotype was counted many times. CDR3 residues: CASSKRGYTEAFF. The CDR3 coding sequence is TGTGCCAGTAGTAAGAGGGGTTACACTGAAGCTTTCTTT. The chain carries TRBV19 and TRBJ1-1, with a weak D call TRBD1 (5 bases). Germline V gene lookup returns CDR1 LNHDA and CDR2 SQIVND (reference sequence). V shed 4 bases and J shed 3 bases, with 9 bases lying between them. The CDR3 contains 13 residues.

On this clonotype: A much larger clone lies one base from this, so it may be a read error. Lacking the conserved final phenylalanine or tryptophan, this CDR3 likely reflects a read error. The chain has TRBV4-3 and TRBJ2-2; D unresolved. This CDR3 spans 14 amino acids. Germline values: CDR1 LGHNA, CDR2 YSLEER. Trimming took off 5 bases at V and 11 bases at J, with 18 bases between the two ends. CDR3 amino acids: CASSNLLRNSELFL. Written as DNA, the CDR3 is TGCGCCAGCAGCAACCTACTCCGAAACAGCGAGCTGTTTCTT.

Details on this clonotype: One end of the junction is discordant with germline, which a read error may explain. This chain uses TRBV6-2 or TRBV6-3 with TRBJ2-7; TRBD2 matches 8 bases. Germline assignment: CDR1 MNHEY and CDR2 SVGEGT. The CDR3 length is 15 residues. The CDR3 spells CASSYSTGGEGERYF. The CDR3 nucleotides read TGTGCCAGCAGTTACTCGACGGGAGGGGAGGGGGAGCGGTACTTC.